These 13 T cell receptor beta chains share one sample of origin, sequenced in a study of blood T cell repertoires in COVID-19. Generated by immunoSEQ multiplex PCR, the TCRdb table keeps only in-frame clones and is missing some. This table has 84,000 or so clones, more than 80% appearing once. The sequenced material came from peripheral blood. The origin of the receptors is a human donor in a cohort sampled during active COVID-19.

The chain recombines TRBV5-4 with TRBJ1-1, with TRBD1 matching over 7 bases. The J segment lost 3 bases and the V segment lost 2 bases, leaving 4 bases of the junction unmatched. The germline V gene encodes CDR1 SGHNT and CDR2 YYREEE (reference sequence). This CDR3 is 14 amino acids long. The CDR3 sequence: CASSLQGLDTEAFF. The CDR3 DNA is TGTGCCAGCAGCTTACAGGGGCTGGACACTGAAGCTTTCTTT.

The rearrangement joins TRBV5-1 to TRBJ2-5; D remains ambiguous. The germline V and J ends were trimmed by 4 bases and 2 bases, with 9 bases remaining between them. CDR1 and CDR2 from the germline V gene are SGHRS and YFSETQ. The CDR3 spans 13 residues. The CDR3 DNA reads TGCGCCAGCAGCGGAGAAGTGCAAGAGACCCAGTACTTC. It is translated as CASSGEVQETQYF.

CDR3 sequence: CASSSQGDGELFF. DNA of the CDR3: TGTGCCAGCAGCTCGCAGGGGGACGGGGAGCTGTTTTTT. The V gene is TRBV11-1, the J gene TRBJ2-2; 7 nucleotides match TRBD1. This CDR3 has 13 residues. Germline CDR1 and CDR2: SGHAT and FQDESV (reference sequence). With V trimmed by 4 bases and J by 7 bases, 3 bases remained unmatched.

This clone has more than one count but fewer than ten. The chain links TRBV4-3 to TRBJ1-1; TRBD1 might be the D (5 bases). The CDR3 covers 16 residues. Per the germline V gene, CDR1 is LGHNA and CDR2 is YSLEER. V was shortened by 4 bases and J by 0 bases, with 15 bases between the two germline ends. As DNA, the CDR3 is TGCGCCAGCAGCCTGGTCTGGACAAACATGAACACTGAAGCTTTCTTT. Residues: CASSLVWTNMNTEAFF.

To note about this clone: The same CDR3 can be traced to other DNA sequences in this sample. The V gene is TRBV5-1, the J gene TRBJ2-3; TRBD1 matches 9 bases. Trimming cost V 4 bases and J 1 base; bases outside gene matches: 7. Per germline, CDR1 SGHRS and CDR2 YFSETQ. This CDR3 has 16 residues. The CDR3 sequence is CASSGLQGAGTDTQYF. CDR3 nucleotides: TGCGCCAGCAGCGGACTACAGGGGGCTGGCACAGATACGCAGTATTTT.

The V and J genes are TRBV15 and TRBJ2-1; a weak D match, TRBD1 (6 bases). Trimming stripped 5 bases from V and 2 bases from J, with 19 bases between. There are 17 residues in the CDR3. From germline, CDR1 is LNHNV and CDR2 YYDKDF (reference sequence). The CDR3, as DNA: TGTGCCACCAGCCCTCCGATGGGGGCAGGACCCTACAATGAGCAGTTCTTC. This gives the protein CATSPPMGAGPYNEQFF. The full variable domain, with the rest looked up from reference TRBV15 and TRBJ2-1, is DAMVIQNPRYQVTQFGKPVTLSCSQTLNHNVMYWYQQKSSQAPKLLFHYYDKDFNNEADTPDNFQSRRPNTSFCFLDIRSPGLGDTAMYLCATSPPMGAGPYNEQFFGPGTRLTVL.

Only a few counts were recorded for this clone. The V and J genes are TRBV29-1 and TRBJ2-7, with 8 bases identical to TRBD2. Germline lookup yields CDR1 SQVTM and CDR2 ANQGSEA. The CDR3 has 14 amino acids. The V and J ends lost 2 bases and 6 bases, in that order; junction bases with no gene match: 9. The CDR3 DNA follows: TGCAGCGTTGAAATTCGGGGGGGGAATGGCGAGCAGTACTTC. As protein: CSVEIRGGNGEQYF.

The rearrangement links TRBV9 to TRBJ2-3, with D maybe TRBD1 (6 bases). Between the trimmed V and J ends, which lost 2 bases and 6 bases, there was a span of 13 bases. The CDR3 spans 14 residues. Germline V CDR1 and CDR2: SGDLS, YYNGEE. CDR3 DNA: TGTGCCAGCAGCGTGGGACCGGACAGTGATACGCAGTATTTT. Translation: CASSVGPDSDTQYF.

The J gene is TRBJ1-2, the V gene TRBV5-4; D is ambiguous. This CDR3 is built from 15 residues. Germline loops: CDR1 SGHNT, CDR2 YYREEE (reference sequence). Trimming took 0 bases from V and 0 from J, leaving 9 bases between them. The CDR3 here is CASSLGRVANYGYTF. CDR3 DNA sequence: TGTGCCAGCAGCTTGGGGAGGGTGGCTAACTATGGCTACACCTTC.

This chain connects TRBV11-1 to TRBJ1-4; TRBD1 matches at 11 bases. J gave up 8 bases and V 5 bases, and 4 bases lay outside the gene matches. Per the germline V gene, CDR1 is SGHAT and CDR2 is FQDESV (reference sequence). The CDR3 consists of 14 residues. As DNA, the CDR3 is TGTGCCAGCAGCACAGGACAGGGGGCGGAAAAACTGTTTTTT. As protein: CASSTGQGAEKLFF.

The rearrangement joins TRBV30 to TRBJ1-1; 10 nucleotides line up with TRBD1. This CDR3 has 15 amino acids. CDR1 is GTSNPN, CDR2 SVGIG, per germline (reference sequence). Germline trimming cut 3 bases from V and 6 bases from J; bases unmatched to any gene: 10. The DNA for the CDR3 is TGTGCCTGGAGAGCAGGGACAGGGGTAATCGCTGAAGCTTTCTTT. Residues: CAWRAGTGVIAEAFF.

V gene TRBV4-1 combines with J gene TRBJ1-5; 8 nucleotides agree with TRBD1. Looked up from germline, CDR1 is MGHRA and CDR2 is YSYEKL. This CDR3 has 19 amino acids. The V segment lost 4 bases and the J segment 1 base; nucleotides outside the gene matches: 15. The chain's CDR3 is CASSPTSGQGIGSNQPQHF. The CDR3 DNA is TGCGCCAGCAGCCCGACTTCCGGACAGGGTATTGGAAGCAATCAGCCCCAGCATTTT.

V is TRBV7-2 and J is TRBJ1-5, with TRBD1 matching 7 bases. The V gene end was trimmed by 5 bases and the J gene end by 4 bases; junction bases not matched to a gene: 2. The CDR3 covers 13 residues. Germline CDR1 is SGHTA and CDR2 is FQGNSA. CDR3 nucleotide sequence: TGTGCCAGCAGCCAACAGGGGAATCAGCCCCAGCATTTT. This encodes CASSQQGNQPQHF.